A single sample is the source of the 26 T cell receptor beta chains below, sequenced in a study of blood T cell repertoires in COVID-19. The table came from immunoSEQ multiplex PCR; TCRdb's copy has only in-frame clones and leaves some out. The sample has about 300,000 clones, around nine tenths seen once. The specimen was peripheral blood. The receptors here all came from a woman in her twenties or thirties with COVID-19, enrolled during active disease.

This clone was seen a handful of times. The V and J genes are TRBV19 and TRBJ1-5; D remains ambiguous. The length of the CDR3 is 12 residues. Between the trimmed V and J ends, which lost 6 bases and 1 base, there was a span of 4 bases. Germline-derived CDR1 and CDR2 are LNHDA and SQIVND (reference sequence). This chain's CDR3 is CASRLSNQPQHF. The CDR3 nucleotides are TGTGCCAGTAGGTTAAGCAATCAGCCCCAGCATTTT.

A note on this clone: This sample also contains other DNA sequences that code for the same CDR3. The chain joins TRBV7-2 to TRBJ1-3; no clear D gene. This CDR3 region has 14 residues. V lost 1 base, J lost 0 bases, and 4 bases lay in between. Germline loops: CDR1 SGHTA, CDR2 FQGNSA. The CDR3 sequence is CASSLDSSGNTIYF. The CDR3 bases are TGTGCCAGCAGCTTAGACAGCTCTGGAAACACCATATATTTT.

As concerns this clone: Within the sample, other DNA sequences also encode this same CDR3. CDR3 amino acids: CASSTQGYSNQPQHF. In DNA form, the CDR3 reads TGTGCCAGCAGCACACAGGGATATAGCAATCAGCCCCAGCATTTT. This chain connects TRBV6-5 to TRBJ1-5; the D gene is possibly TRBD1 (6 bases). In germline, CDR1 is MNHEY, CDR2 SVGAGI. Trimming shortened V by 6 bases and J by 0 bases, and 12 bases separated the two germline ends. The CDR3 is 15 amino acids.

The chain carries TRBV20-1 and TRBJ1-2; D ambiguous. The CDR3 has 10 residues. V lost 7 bases to trimming and J lost 6 bases, with 9 bases between them. Germline CDR1 and CDR2: DFQATT and SNEGSKA (reference sequence). CDR3 in amino acids: CSGDMHGYTF. The CDR3 nucleotides read TGCAGTGGTGACATGCATGGCTACACCTTC.

The chain is built from TRBV24-1 and TRBJ2-2, with D unresolved. The germline CDR1 and CDR2 sequences are KGHDR and SFDVKD. Deletions cut 6 bases from V and 4 bases from J, with 14 bases between. The CDR3 extends over 15 amino acids. The CDR3 region has the DNA TGTGCCACCAGTCCCCCCCTACCGGGCACCGGGGAGCTGTTTTTT. Translating gives CATSPPLPGTGELFF.

The chain links TRBV11-3 to TRBJ1-6, with 8 nucleotides matching TRBD1. Germline trimming cut 5 bases from V and 8 bases from J; bases unmatched to any gene: 2. This CDR3 has 13 amino acids. Germline V gene sequence: CDR1 SGHNT, CDR2 YENEEA. The CDR3 bases are TGTGCCAGCAGCAGGACAGGGCATTCACCCCTCCACTTT. It translates to CASSRTGHSPLHF.

V gene TRBV5-6 combines with J gene TRBJ1-2; D is uncertain. V was cut by 4 bases and J by 1 base, with 17 bases left in between. The CDR3 totals 16 residues. Germline CDR1 SGHDT, CDR2 YYEEEE. CDR3 sequence (DNA): TGTGCCAGCAGCCGAGACACCCGGCCTATTAACTATGGCTACACCTTC. Its translation is CASSRDTRPINYGYTF.

The chain is built from TRBV18 and TRBJ2-1, with D perhaps TRBD1 (5 bases). The V end lost 0 bases, the J end lost 7 bases, and 16 bases lay between the germline ends. CDR3 size: 16 residues. The germline CDR1 and CDR2 sequences are KGHSH and LQKENI. The CDR3 here is CASSPPIRVGENEQFF. The CDR3 DNA follows: TGTGCCAGCTCACCACCGATCAGGGTTGGTGAGAATGAGCAGTTCTTC.

The CDR3 nucleotides read TGTGCCAGCAGCCTTGTGAGGACAAGCGACGGTAATTCACCCCTCCACTTT. The encoded protein is CASSLVRTSDGNSPLHF. V gene TRBV5-5 combines with J gene TRBJ1-6, with a weak D call TRBD1 (5 bases). Trimming removed 4 bases from V and 6 bases from J, with 20 bases in between. Germline lookup yields CDR1 SGHKS and CDR2 YYEKEE (reference sequence). CDR3 length: 17 amino acids.

V usage is TRBV6-1 and J usage is TRBJ1-6; D remains unclear. Trimming pared 1 base from V and 7 bases from J, leaving 5 bases between. CDR1 is MNHNS, CDR2 SASEGT, per germline. CDR3 size: 13 residues. The CDR3 loop reads CASSEVENSPLHF. The CDR3 DNA sequence: TGTGCCAGCAGTGAAGTGGAGAATTCACCCCTCCACTTT.

The rearrangement joins TRBV7-2 to TRBJ1-5; D is uncertain. Per germline, CDR1 SGHTA and CDR2 FQGNSA. Trimming took 1 base from V and 4 from J, leaving 5 bases between them. The CDR3 spans 13 residues. Here the CDR3 DNA reads TGTGCCAGCAGCTTAGGTAGAAATCAGCCCCAGCATTTT. This encodes CASSLGRNQPQHF.

A word on this clone: This specimen includes other DNA sequences encoding the same CDR3. The chain has TRBV5-1 and TRBJ1-1, with a tentative D call TRBD1 (6 bases). Trimming stripped 0 bases from V and 8 bases from J, with 11 bases between. CDR1 SGHRS and CDR2 YFSETQ come from the germline V gene. The CDR3 runs to 13 residues. The CDR3: CASSLGPGTEAFF. The CDR3 DNA reads as TGCGCCAGCAGCTTGGGGCCCGGGACAGAAGCTTTCTTT. The full variable domain, in which reference TRBV5-1 and TRBJ1-1 provide the parts outside the CDR3, is KAGVTQTPRYLIKTRGQQVTLSCSPISGHRSVSWYQQTPGQGLQFLFEYFSETQRNKGNFPGRFSGRQFSNSRSEMNVSTLELGDSALYLCASSLGPGTEAFFGQGTRLTVV.

This sequence joins TRBV5-5 and TRBJ2-1, with D uncertain. Germline CDR1 and CDR2: SGHKS and YYEKEE (reference sequence). The V gene lost 0 bases and the J gene lost 0 bases, with 10 bases spanning the gap. This CDR3 has 16 amino acids. CDR3 sequence reads: CASSLVGQSSYNEQFF. The CDR3 bases are TGTGCCAGCAGCTTGGTTGGGCAGAGCTCCTACAATGAGCAGTTCTTC.

The CDR3 nucleotides are TGTGCCAGCAGCCCCGGACTAGGGCCCTACAATGAGCAGTTCTTC. Protein sequence: CASSPGLGPYNEQFF. The chain recombines TRBV9 with TRBJ2-1, with 7 positions matching TRBD2. Germline V gene sequence: CDR1 SGDLS, CDR2 YYNGEE. With 4 bases clipped from V and 2 bases from J, the junction kept 6 bases outside the gene matches. The CDR3 consists of 15 residues.

The CDR3 here is CASSLVRETREGYTF. The CDR3, as DNA: TGCGCCAGCAGCTTGGTCCGGGAAACTAGAGAGGGCTACACCTTC. The rearrangement links TRBV5-1 to TRBJ1-2, with D unresolved. The CDR3 has 15 amino acids. Germline lookup yields CDR1 SGHRS and CDR2 YFSETQ. The V end lost 0 bases, the J end lost 8 bases, and 17 bases lay between the germline ends.

This chain joins TRBV18 and TRBJ1-1; 7 bases map to TRBD1. This CDR3 comprises 13 residues. The germline gives CDR1 KGHSH, CDR2 LQKENI. With 5 bases clipped from V and 3 bases from J, the junction kept 3 bases outside the gene matches. The DNA for the CDR3 is TGTGCCAGCTCATTCGACAGGGACACTGAAGCTTTCTTT. Translated, it gives CASSFDRDTEAFF.

The chain combines TRBV6-1 with TRBJ2-5, with 7 bases identical to TRBD1. This CDR3 has 16 amino acids. The V and J ends lost 1 base and 5 bases, in that order; junction bases with no gene match: 10. Per the germline V gene, CDR1 is MNHNS and CDR2 is SASEGT. The DNA for the CDR3 is TGTGCCAGCAGTGAAGACCCCACAGGGGCAAGGGAGACCCAGTACTTC. Amino acids: CASSEDPTGARETQYF.

This chain uses TRBV2 with TRBJ2-5; TRBD2 matches 8 bases. The V gene end was trimmed by 7 bases and the J gene end by 4 bases; junction bases not matched to a gene: 5. Germline V CDR1 and CDR2: SNHLY, FYNNEI. The CDR3 covers 13 residues. CDR3 sequence: CASNGAGGETQYF. CDR3 sequence (DNA): TGTGCCAGCAACGGGGCGGGGGGAGAGACCCAGTACTTC.

The rearrangement uses TRBV27 and TRBJ2-2; TRBD2 is a possible D gene (6 bases). The CDR3 extends over 14 amino acids. V lost 8 bases and J 6 bases, leaving 16 bases between the germline ends. Germline V gives CDR1 MNHEY, CDR2 SMNVEV (reference sequence). CDR3 DNA: TGTGCCAGCCGCATTAACGGGGAGGCCGGGGAGCTGTTTTTT. It specifies CASRINGEAGELFF.

This clone was observed a single time. The chain joins TRBV2 to TRBJ2-5; TRBD1 matches at 10 bases. V was clipped by 8 bases and J by 2 bases; unmatched bases: 8. The CDR3 is made up of 15 amino acids. Germline V gene data show CDR1 as SNHLY and CDR2 as FYNNEI. The CDR3 is CASGRDRGPQETQYF. CDR3 DNA: TGTGCCAGCGGCCGGGACAGGGGACCTCAAGAGACCCAGTACTTC. Complete variable domain (other parts from reference TRBV2 and TRBJ2-5): EPEVTQTPSHQVTQMGQEVILRCVPISNHLYFYWYRQILGQKVEFLVSFYNNEISEKSEIFDDQFSVERPDGSNFTLKIRSTKLEDSAMYFCASGRDRGPQETQYFGPGTRLLVL.

This clone showed up just a few times. The rearrangement joins TRBV5-4 to TRBJ1-3; 8 bases match TRBD1. There are 17 residues in the CDR3. V was pared by 4 bases and J by 0 bases, with 9 bases of the junction left unmatched. Germline V CDR1 and CDR2: SGHNT, YYREEE (reference sequence). CDR3 DNA: TGTGCCAGCAGCAACTCACAGGGGGGACGCTCTGGAAACACCATATATTTT. Its translation: CASSNSQGGRSGNTIYF.

The V gene is TRBV18, the J gene TRBJ2-4, with 8 bases fitting TRBD1. Germline loops: CDR1 KGHSH, CDR2 LQKENI. The ends lost 6 bases at V and 8 bases at J; junction bases unmatched: 18. The CDR3 is 17 amino acids. CDR3 sequence reads: CASSPGQGAPPGYIQYF. Here the CDR3 DNA reads TGTGCCAGCTCCCCGGGGCAGGGGGCCCCCCCGGGGTACATTCAGTACTTC.

The rearrangement joins TRBV5-1 to TRBJ2-1; TRBD1 matches 7 bases. The ends lost 2 bases at V and 0 bases at J; junction bases unmatched: 2. The germline gives CDR1 SGHRS, CDR2 YFSETQ. The CDR3 loop spans 15 amino acids. CDR3 nucleotide sequence: TGCGCCAGCAGCTTAGGGACAGACTCCTACAATGAGCAGTTCTTC. Protein product: CASSLGTDSYNEQFF.

The chain carries TRBV6-5 and TRBJ2-1; 9 bases align to TRBD2. The CDR3 contains 16 residues. V dropped 1 base and J dropped 4; count of bases not matched to a gene: 5. Per germline, CDR1 MNHEY and CDR2 SVGAGI. The CDR3 spells CASSYFLAGSYNEQFF. The CDR3 DNA follows: TGTGCCAGCAGTTACTTCCTAGCGGGGAGTTACAATGAGCAGTTCTTC.

This clone was picked up one time. This rearrangement joins TRBV5-1 to TRBJ1-6; TRBD1 is a possible D gene (6 bases). Germline assignment: CDR1 SGHRS and CDR2 YFSETQ. CDR3 length equals 16 residues. V was pared by 4 bases and J by 5 bases, with 16 bases between. The CDR3 DNA is TGCGCCAGCAGCCCATGGCAAAGGGACAATAATTCACCCCTCCACTTT. Protein: CASSPWQRDNNSPLHF.

Here the CDR3 DNA reads TGTGCCAGCAGCTCGGGGTGGGGCTACACCTTC. Translated: CASSSGWGYTF. This chain uses TRBV7-9 with TRBJ1-2, with D hard to call. V was pared by 4 bases and J by 8 bases, with 8 bases between. This CDR3 is 11 amino acids long. Germline-derived CDR1 and CDR2 are SEHNR and FQNEAQ (reference sequence).